These T cell receptor beta chains were read from a single sample in a study of neurological immune-mediated disorders. MiXCR was run by TCRdb on the 5' RACE reads, yielding one entry per CDR3 protein. The sample holds about 36,000 distinct CDR3 sequences; around a tenth are singletons and the top ten take approximately 6.3%. What was sequenced was PBMCs. The receptor set was obtained from a woman in her 30s with HTLV-1-associated myelopathy (HAM/TSP). Each CDR3 is given with its conserved first and last residue. A D gene is named only where the DNA matches it firmly. The size entry is marked missing in some rows and otherwise reads once, few, many or a size class.

abundance,d_gene,j_gene,len,v_gene,CDR3aa,CDR3nt
many,-,TRBJ2-7,12,TRBV21-1,CASSKGSYEQYF,TGTGCCAGCAGCAAAGGAAGCTACGAGCAGTACTTC
many,TRBD1,TRBJ2-1,16,TRBV10-3,CAISEKTGGIQNEQFF,TGTGCCATCAGTGAAAAGACAGGGGGTATTCAGAATGAGCAGTTCTTC
-,-,TRBJ1-2,23,TRBV7-2,CASSFYICSARDVYGAGNYGYTF,-
many,TRBD1,TRBJ1-2,13,TRBV20-1,CSAPHRGRGGYTF,TGCAGTGCTCCGCACAGGGGGCGGGGTGGCTACACCTTC
many,-,TRBJ1-3,15,TRBV18,CASSPQERSGNTIYF,TGTGCCAGCTCACCACAGGAACGCTCTGGAAACACCATATATTTT
many,-,TRBJ2-6,14,TRBV10-3,CAIRDSSGANVLTF,TGTGCCATCAGGGACAGCTCTGGGGCCAACGTCCTGACTTTC
many,-,TRBJ2-2,13,TRBV9,CASNKVEDGELFF,TGTGCCAGCAATAAAGTAGAGGACGGGGAGCTGTTTTTT
many,TRBD2,TRBJ2-7,15,TRBV5-1,CASSSGGGVSYEQYF,TGCGCCAGCAGCTCCGGCGGGGGTGTCTCCTACGAGCAGTACTTC
medium-sized,-,TRBJ2-7,12,TRBV6-6,CASSYSLYEQYF,TGTGCCAGCAGTTACTCGCTGTACGAGCAGTACTTC
many,-,TRBJ2-2,16,TRBV20-1,CSANRIGSGNTGELFF,TGCAGTGCAAACCGGATCGGTAGCGGGAACACCGGGGAGCTGTTTTTT
many,-,TRBJ2-3,15,TRBV5-1,CASSGGRLSTDTQYF,TGCGCCAGCAGCGGAGGACGGCTTAGCACAGATACGCAGTATTTT
many,-,TRBJ1-2,12,TRBV20-1,CSGSGHAYGYTF,TGCAGTGGCTCGGGACATGCCTATGGCTACACCTTC
many,-,TRBJ2-6,17,TRBV20-1,CSARGEWGAPGANVLTF,TGCAGTGCTAGAGGAGAATGGGGGGCCCCTGGGGCCAACGTCCTGACTTTC
few,TRBD1,TRBJ2-2,13,TRBV20-1,CSAGRQGPGELFF,TGCAGTGCGGGAAGACAGGGCCCCGGGGAGCTGTTTTTT
many,-,TRBJ2-1,15,TRBV5-1,CASSPGLAPYNEQFF,TGCGCCAGCAGCCCGGGACTGGCACCCTACAATGAGCAGTTCTTC
many,TRBD1,TRBJ1-3,16,TRBV5-1,CASSVGTGGTGNTIYF,TGCGCCAGCAGCGTGGGGACAGGGGGCACTGGAAACACCATATATTTT
many,-,TRBJ1-1,12,TRBV7-9,CASSLSYREAFF,TGTGCCAGCAGCTTGTCTTACAGGGAAGCTTTCTTT
-,TRBD1,TRBJ1-5,14,TRBV20-1,CSAGKGAGDQPQHF,TGCAGTGCTGGAAAGGGGGCAGGGGATCAGCCCCAGCATTTT
many,TRBD1,TRBJ1-1,15,TRBV20-1,CSANGQGPMNTEAFF,TGCAGTGCTAACGGACAGGGGCCGATGAACACTGAAGCTTTCTTT
many,-,TRBJ2-4,12,TRBV5-5,CASSPRSGIQYF,TGTGCCAGCAGCCCGAGGAGTGGGATTCAGTACTTC
many,-,TRBJ1-5,13,TRBV27,CASKGPSNQPQHF,TGTGCCAGCAAGGGACCTAGCAATCAGCCCCAGCATTTT
many,-,TRBJ1-1,13,TRBV20-1,CSAPRQLNTEAFF,TGCAGTGCTCCCAGACAGTTGAACACTGAAGCTTTCTTT
-,-,TRBJ1-5,15,TRBV19,CASTLGSAGSQPQHF,TGTGCCAGTACCCTGGGGTCCGCGGGAAGTCAGCCCCAGCATTTT
many,-,TRBJ2-7,13,TRBV20-1,CSGRGPGLYEQYF,TGCAGTGGTAGAGGGCCGGGACTCTACGAGCAGTACTTC
-,TRBD1,TRBJ1-4,14,TRBV10-3,CAISDQGANEKLFF,TGTGCCATCAGTGATCAGGGGGCTAATGAAAAACTGTTTTTT
many,TRBD1,TRBJ2-1,14,TRBV6-5,CASSYATGVNEQFF,TGTGCCAGCAGTTACGCGACAGGGGTCAATGAGCAGTTCTTC
many,TRBD2,TRBJ2-3,15,TRBV7-3,CASSFSGENTDTQYF,TGTGCCAGCAGCTTTAGCGGGGAAAACACAGATACGCAGTATTTT
many,-,TRBJ1-1,14,TRBV20-1,CSARAGAVNPEAFF,TGCAGTGCTAGAGCCGGAGCCGTCAACCCTGAAGCTTTCTTT
many,-,TRBJ2-3,12,TRBV29-1,CSVATSTDTQYF,TGCAGCGTTGCTACTAGCACAGATACGCAGTATTTT
few,-,TRBJ1-1,14,TRBV7-2,CASSLVGANTEAFF,TGTGCCAGCAGCTTGGTTGGAGCGAACACTGAAGCTTTCTTT
medium-sized,-,TRBJ1-2,12,TRBV20-1,CSAKQGIYGYTF,TGCAGTGCTAAGCAGGGGATCTATGGCTACACCTTC
once,-,TRBJ2-1,21,TRBV5-1,CASSFYICSAMGQGPYNEQFF,-
many,-,TRBJ1-6,14,TRBV20-1,CSARDTGGVNPLHF,TGCAGTGCTAGAGACACCGGGGGCGTCAATCCCCTCCACTTT
many,-,TRBJ1-1,13,TRBV20-1,CSARDTAAGWAFF,TGCAGTGCTAGAGATACGGCGGCAGGGTGGGCTTTCTTT
many,TRBD1,TRBJ2-7,13,TRBV20-1,CSAIDRVTYEQYF,TGCAGTGCCATTGACAGGGTCACCTACGAGCAGTACTTC
many,-,TRBJ2-7,12,TRBV20-1,CSASGATYEQYF,TGCAGTGCTAGCGGTGCCACCTACGAGCAGTACTTC
many,TRBD1,TRBJ1-5,16,TRBV10-3,CAISKGTGGRDQPQHF,TGTGCCATCAGTAAAGGGACAGGGGGAAGGGATCAGCCCCAGCATTTT
many,-,TRBJ1-2,18,TRBV6-5,CASSYSTRDWERGDGYTF,TGTGCCAGCAGTTACTCGACAAGGGACTGGGAACGGGGAGATGGCTACACCTTC
many,TRBD2,TRBJ2-1,16,TRBV25-1,CASSLPGGSSYNEQFF,TGTGCCAGCAGTCTCCCCGGCGGGAGCTCCTACAATGAGCAGTTCTTC
many,TRBD1,TRBJ1-3,16,TRBV20-1,CSARSSGGASGNTIYF,TGCAGTGCTAGATCGTCAGGGGGCGCCTCTGGAAACACCATATATTTT
many,-,TRBJ1-5,16,TRBV30,CAWSVGQPYSNQPQHF,TGTGCCTGGAGTGTTGGCCAGCCTTATAGCAATCAGCCCCAGCATTTT
many,-,TRBJ2-2,14,TRBV5-1,CASTSTQNTGELFF,TGCGCCAGCACCTCGACACAGAACACCGGGGAGCTGTTTTTT
medium-sized,TRBD1,TRBJ2-7,15,TRBV5-1,CASSVTGTGSYEQYF,TGCGCCAGCAGCGTCACCGGGACAGGGTCCTACGAGCAGTACTTC
many,TRBD2,TRBJ2-4,17,TRBV7-2,CASSRTSGGVGKNIQYF,TGTGCCAGCAGTCGTACTAGCGGGGGGGTTGGCAAAAACATTCAGTACTTC
many,-,TRBJ2-4,13,TRBV20-1,CSAMLVQANIQYF,TGCAGTGCTATGTTAGTACAGGCAAACATTCAGTACTTC
many,TRBD1,TRBJ1-1,15,TRBV25-1,CASRGTGYYITEAFF,TGTGCCAGCAGGGGGACAGGTTATTATATCACTGAAGCTTTCTTT
-,TRBD1,TRBJ1-1,12,TRBV20-1,CSAATGGTEAFF,TGCAGTGCTGCGACAGGGGGCACTGAAGCTTTCTTT
many,-,TRBJ2-2,17,TRBV5-1,CASSLGTSGAATGELFF,TGCGCCAGCAGCTTGGGCACATCCGGGGCAGCCACCGGGGAGCTGTTTTTT